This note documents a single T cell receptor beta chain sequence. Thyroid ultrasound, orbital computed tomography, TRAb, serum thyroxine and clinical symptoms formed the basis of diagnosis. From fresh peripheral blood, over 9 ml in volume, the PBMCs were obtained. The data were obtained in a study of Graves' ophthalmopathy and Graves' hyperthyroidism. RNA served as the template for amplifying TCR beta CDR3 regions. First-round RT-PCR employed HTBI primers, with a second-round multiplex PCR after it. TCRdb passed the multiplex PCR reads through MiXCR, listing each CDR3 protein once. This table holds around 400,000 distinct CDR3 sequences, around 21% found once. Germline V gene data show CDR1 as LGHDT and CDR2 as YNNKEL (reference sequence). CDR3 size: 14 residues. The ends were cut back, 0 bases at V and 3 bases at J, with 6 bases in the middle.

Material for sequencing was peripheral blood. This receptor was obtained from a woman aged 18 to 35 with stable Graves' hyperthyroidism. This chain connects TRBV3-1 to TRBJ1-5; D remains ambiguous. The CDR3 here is CASSQEGYNQPQHF. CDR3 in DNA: TGTGCCAGCAGCCAAGAGGGTTACAATCAGCCCCAGCATTTT. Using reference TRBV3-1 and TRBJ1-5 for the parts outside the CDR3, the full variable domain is DTAVSQTPKYLVTQMGNDKSIKCEQNLGHDTMYWYKQDSKKFLKIMFSYNNKELIINETVPNRFSPKSPDKAHLNLHINSLELGDSAVYFCASSQEGYNQPQHFGDGTRLSIL.